This is a list of T cell receptor beta chains from one sample in a study of tumor and adjacent non-tumor tissue in lung cancer. TCRdb redid the calling of the multiplex PCR reads with MiXCR, one entry per CDR3 protein. The sample gives tens of thousands of distinct CDR3 sequences, roughly 76% of which show up once; more than 10% is in the top ten. What was sequenced was lung tumor tissue. These receptors all come from a woman aged 45-65 years with non-small cell lung cancer. The CDR3 runs from the conserved cysteine through the conserved F or W. Fields, in order: clone size, D gene, J gene, CDR3 length, V gene, CDR3 protein, CDR3 DNA. A D gene is named only where the DNA matches it firmly. Not every row has a clone size; where given, it reads once, few, many or a size class.

abundance: few
d_gene: -
j_gene: TRBJ2-1
len: 13
v_gene: TRBV11-3
CDR3aa: CSSSLGQNNEQFF
CDR3nt: TGTTCCAGTAGCTTAGGACAGAACAATGAGCAGTTCTTC

abundance: once
d_gene: TRBD2
j_gene: TRBJ2-1
len: 17
v_gene: TRBV6-5
CDR3aa: CASSYNLGGSYYNEQLF
CDR3nt: TGTGCCAGCAGTTACAATCTCGGGGGGAGCTACTACAATGAGCAGTTATTC

abundance: -
d_gene: -
j_gene: TRBJ2-5
len: 14
v_gene: TRBV7-2
CDR3aa: CASSPGVQLGTQYF
CDR3nt: TGTGCCAGCAGCCCCGGGGTACAATTAGGGACCCAGTACTTC

abundance: -
d_gene: -
j_gene: TRBJ2-1
len: 15
v_gene: TRBV28
CDR3aa: CASRGGIGRLNEQFF
CDR3nt: TGTGCCAGCAGGGGGGGTATCGGGAGACTCAATGAGCAGTTCTTC

abundance: many
d_gene: -
j_gene: TRBJ1-5
len: 13
v_gene: TRBV24-1
CDR3aa: CATSDTGFQPQHF
CDR3nt: TGTGCCACCAGTGACACAGGGTTTCAGCCCCAGCATTTT

abundance: -
d_gene: -
j_gene: TRBJ2-1
len: 20
v_gene: TRBV20-1
CDR3aa: CSARDNSGLAAFTYHNEQFF
CDR3nt: TGCAGTGCTAGAGATAACTCCGGGCTGGCGGCATTTACCTACCACAATGAGCAGTTCTTC

abundance: -
d_gene: TRBD2
j_gene: TRBJ2-7
len: 13
v_gene: TRBV11-2
CDR3aa: CAIRPAGVDDQYF
CDR3nt: TGTGCCATCAGACCAGCGGGAGTTGACGATCAATACTTC

abundance: medium-sized
d_gene: TRBD1
j_gene: TRBJ2-1
len: 16
v_gene: TRBV28
CDR3aa: CASKPHRDRIYNEQFF
CDR3nt: TGTGCCAGCAAACCTCACCGGGACAGAATATACAATGAGCAGTTCTTC

abundance: -
d_gene: TRBD2
j_gene: TRBJ2-1
len: 14
v_gene: TRBV10-3
CDR3aa: CAMDAGGRTNEQFF
CDR3nt: TGTGCCATGGACGCGGGAGGGCGCACGAACGAGCAGTTCTTC

abundance: -
d_gene: -
j_gene: TRBJ1-1
len: 11
v_gene: TRBV14
CDR3aa: CASNAGFEAFF
CDR3nt: TGTGCCAGCAACGCAGGTTTTGAAGCTTTCTTT

abundance: once
d_gene: -
j_gene: TRBJ1-5
len: 16
v_gene: TRBV19
CDR3aa: CASSGRPTYSNQPQHF
CDR3nt: TGTGCCAGTAGCGGCAGGCCTACGTATAGCAATCAGCCCCAGCATTTT

abundance: -
d_gene: -
j_gene: TRBJ2-3
len: 15
v_gene: TRBV7-3
CDR3aa: CASGTSSDPTDAQYF
CDR3nt: TGTGCCAGCGGCACCTCTAGCGACCCCACAGATGCGCAGTATTTT

abundance: -
d_gene: -
j_gene: TRBJ2-1
len: 16
v_gene: TRBV4-3
CDR3aa: CSSSEGTAGPGREQFF
CDR3nt: TGCTCCAGCAGCGAAGGGACGGCCGGGCCCGGCCGAGAGCAGTTCTTC

abundance: -
d_gene: TRBD2
j_gene: TRBJ2-1
len: 14
v_gene: TRBV20-1
CDR3aa: CSASSGSDYNEQFF
CDR3nt: TGCAGTGCTTCTAGCGGGAGTGACTACAATGAGCAGTTCTTC

abundance: -
d_gene: -
j_gene: TRBJ2-1
len: 11
v_gene: TRBV7-9
CDR3aa: CAISSYNEQFF
CDR3nt: TGTGCTATCAGCTCCTACAATGAGCAGTTTTTC

abundance: -
d_gene: -
j_gene: TRBJ1-5
len: 13
v_gene: TRBV24-1
CDR3aa: CATSDTGFQPLYF
CDR3nt: TGTGCCACCAGTGACACAGGGTTTCAGCCCCTGTATTTT

abundance: -
d_gene: -
j_gene: TRBJ2-3
len: 14
v_gene: TRBV5-1
CDR3aa: CTSSSEGNSDTQYF
CDR3nt: TGCACCAGCAGCTCGGAGGGAAATTCGGATACGCAGTATTTT

abundance: few
d_gene: -
j_gene: TRBJ1-5
len: 15
v_gene: TRBV4-2
CDR3aa: CASNQDGTWNQPQHF
CDR3nt: TGTGCCAGCAACCAAGATGGTACATGGAATCAGCCCCAGCATTTT

abundance: -
d_gene: TRBD1
j_gene: TRBJ1-4
len: 15
v_gene: TRBV4-2
CDR3aa: CTSGQVQGAGEKLFF
CDR3nt: TGTACCAGCGGCCAAGTCCAGGGGGCCGGGGAAAAACTATTTTTT

abundance: few
d_gene: TRBD2
j_gene: TRBJ2-7
len: 15
v_gene: TRBV4-2
CDR3aa: CARSQVLAGVYEQYF
CDR3nt: TGTGCCCGCAGCCAAGTCCTAGCGGGAGTGTACGAACAGTACTTC

abundance: -
d_gene: -
j_gene: TRBJ1-5
len: 16
v_gene: TRBV18
CDR3aa: CASSQWEPYNNQPQHF
CDR3nt: TGTGCCAGCTCACAATGGGAACCGTATAACAATCAGCCCCAGCATTTT

abundance: -
d_gene: TRBD1
j_gene: TRBJ2-3
len: 15
v_gene: TRBV24-1
CDR3aa: CATCDQGGTADTQYF
CDR3nt: TGTGCCACCTGTGATCAAGGGGGCACGGCAGATACGCAGTATTTT

abundance: once
d_gene: -
j_gene: TRBJ2-1
len: 15
v_gene: TRBV20-1
CDR3aa: CSVRATSGRWDEQFF
CDR3nt: TGCAGTGTTAGAGCCACTAGTGGGAGATGGGATGAGCAGTTCTTC

abundance: -
d_gene: -
j_gene: TRBJ2-2
len: 13
v_gene: TRBV30
CDR3aa: CAWSSLGAGELSF
CDR3nt: TGTGCCTGGAGTTCTCTAGGGGCCGGGGAGCTGTCTTTT

abundance: once
d_gene: -
j_gene: TRBJ2-1
len: 15
v_gene: TRBV13
CDR3aa: CASSSFAGGRTERFF
CDR3nt: TGTGCCAGCAGCTCCTTCGCAGGGGGGAGGACTGAGCGGTTCTTC

abundance: -
d_gene: -
j_gene: TRBJ2-7
len: 15
v_gene: TRBV20-1
CDR3aa: CSAPSLGMGAYEQYF
CDR3nt: TGCAGTGCTCCGAGCCTTGGGATGGGGGCCTACGAGCAGTACTTC

abundance: -
d_gene: -
j_gene: TRBJ2-3
len: 11
v_gene: TRBV6-2/TRBV6-3
CDR3aa: CASSYSNTQYF
CDR3nt: TGTGCCAGCAGTTACTCAAATACGCAATATTTT

abundance: -
d_gene: -
j_gene: TRBJ2-3
len: 14
v_gene: TRBV6-1
CDR3aa: CASSEGRYLDTQYF
CDR3nt: TGTGCCAGCAGTGAAGGCAGGTATCTGGATACGCAGTATTTT

abundance: few
d_gene: TRBD1
j_gene: TRBJ2-1
len: 16
v_gene: TRBV24-1
CDR3aa: CATSDRNRGPYNEQFF
CDR3nt: TGTGCCACCAGTGACCGCAACAGGGGGCCCTACAATGAGCAGTTCTTC

abundance: -
d_gene: -
j_gene: TRBJ1-2
len: 12
v_gene: TRBV4-2
CDR3aa: CASCQHSYGYTF
CDR3nt: TGTGCCAGCTGCCAGCATAGCTATGGCTACACCTTC

abundance: -
d_gene: -
j_gene: TRBJ2-1
len: 15
v_gene: TRBV28
CDR3aa: CAGKIGRTTYNEQFF
CDR3nt: TGCGCCGGCAAAATCGGACGCACTACCTACAATGAGCAGTTCTTC

abundance: -
d_gene: -
j_gene: TRBJ2-5
len: 13
v_gene: TRBV11-2
CDR3aa: CASSDVRLETQYF
CDR3nt: TGTGCCAGCAGCGACGTACGTCTAGAGACCCAGTACTTC

abundance: many
d_gene: -
j_gene: TRBJ2-1
len: 12
v_gene: TRBV20-1
CDR3aa: CSASRGRNEQFF
CDR3nt: TGCAGTGCTAGCAGGGGAAGGAATGAGCAGTTCTTC